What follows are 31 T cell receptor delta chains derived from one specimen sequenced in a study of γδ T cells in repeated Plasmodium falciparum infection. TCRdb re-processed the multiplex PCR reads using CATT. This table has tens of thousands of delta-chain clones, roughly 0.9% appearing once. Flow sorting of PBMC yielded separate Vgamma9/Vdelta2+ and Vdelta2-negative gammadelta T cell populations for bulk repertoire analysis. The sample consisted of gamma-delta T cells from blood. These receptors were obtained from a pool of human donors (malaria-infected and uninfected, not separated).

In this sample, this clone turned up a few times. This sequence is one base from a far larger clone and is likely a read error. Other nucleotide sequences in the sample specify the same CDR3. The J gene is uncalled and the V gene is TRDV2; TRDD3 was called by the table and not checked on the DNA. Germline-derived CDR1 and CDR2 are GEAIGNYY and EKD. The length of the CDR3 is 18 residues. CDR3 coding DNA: TGTGCCTGTGACGCCGTGGAGGGGACCCCCCCCGACACCGATAAACTCATCTTC. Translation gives CACDAVEGTPPDTDKLIF.

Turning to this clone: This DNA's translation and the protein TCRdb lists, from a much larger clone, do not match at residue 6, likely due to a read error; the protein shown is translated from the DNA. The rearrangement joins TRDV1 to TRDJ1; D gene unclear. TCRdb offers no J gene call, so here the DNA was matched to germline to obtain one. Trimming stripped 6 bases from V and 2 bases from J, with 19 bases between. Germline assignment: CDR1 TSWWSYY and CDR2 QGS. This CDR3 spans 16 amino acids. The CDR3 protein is CALGGTCELKTDKLIF. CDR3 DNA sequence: TGTGCTCTTGGTGGGACCTGCGAACTTAAAACCGATAAACTCATCTTT.

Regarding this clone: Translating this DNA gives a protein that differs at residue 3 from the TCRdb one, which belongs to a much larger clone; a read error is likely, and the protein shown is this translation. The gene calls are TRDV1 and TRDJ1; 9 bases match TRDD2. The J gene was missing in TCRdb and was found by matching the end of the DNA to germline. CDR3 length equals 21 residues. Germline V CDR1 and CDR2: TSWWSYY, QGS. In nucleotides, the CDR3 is TGTGCTCCTGGGGAACGTCGGTACCTTCCTACGGGGGTCCACTGTACCGATAAACTCATCTTT. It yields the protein CAPGERRYLPTGVHCTDKLIF.

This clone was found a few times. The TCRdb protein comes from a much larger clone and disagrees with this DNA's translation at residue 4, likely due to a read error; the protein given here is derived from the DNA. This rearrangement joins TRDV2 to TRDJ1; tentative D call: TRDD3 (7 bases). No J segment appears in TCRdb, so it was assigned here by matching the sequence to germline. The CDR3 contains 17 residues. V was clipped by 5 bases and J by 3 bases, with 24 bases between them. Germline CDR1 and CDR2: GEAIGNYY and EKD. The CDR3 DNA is TGTGCCTGTGGAAATATGACGAGGGGGATCCCGCCCGATAAACTCATCTTT. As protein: CACGNMTRGIPPDKLIF.

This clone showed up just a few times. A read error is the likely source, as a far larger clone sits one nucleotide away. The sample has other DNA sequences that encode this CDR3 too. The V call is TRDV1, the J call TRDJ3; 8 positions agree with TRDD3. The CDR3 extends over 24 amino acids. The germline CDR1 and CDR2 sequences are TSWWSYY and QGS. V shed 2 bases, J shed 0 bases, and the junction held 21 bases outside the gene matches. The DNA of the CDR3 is TGTGCTCTTGGGGAAAGGCCCTACCTTCCAACTGGGGGGTACTTCTCCTGGGACACCCGACAGATGTTTTTC. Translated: CALGERPYLPTGGYFSWDTRQMFF.

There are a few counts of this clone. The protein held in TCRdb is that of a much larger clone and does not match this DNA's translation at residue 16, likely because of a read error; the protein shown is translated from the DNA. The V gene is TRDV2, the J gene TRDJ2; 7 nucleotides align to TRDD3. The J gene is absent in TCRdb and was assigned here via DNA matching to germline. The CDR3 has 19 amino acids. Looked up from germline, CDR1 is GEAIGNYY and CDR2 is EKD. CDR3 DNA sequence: TGTGCCTGTGACACCGTAGCGGTACTGGGGTCCCATTTGACAGCACGACTCTTCTTT. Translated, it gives CACDTVAVLGSHLTARLFF.

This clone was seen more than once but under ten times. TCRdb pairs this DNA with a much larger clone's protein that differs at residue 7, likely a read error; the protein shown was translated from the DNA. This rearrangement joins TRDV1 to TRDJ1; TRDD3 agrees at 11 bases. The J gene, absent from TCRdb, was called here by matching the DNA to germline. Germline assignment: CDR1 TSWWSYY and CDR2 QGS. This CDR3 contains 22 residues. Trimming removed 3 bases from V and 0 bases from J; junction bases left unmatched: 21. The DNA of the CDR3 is TGTGCTCTTGGGGATCCCCTTTCCTCCTGGGGGATACACACTTCGTACACCGATAAACTCATCTTT. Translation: CALGDPLSSWGIHTSYTDKLIF.

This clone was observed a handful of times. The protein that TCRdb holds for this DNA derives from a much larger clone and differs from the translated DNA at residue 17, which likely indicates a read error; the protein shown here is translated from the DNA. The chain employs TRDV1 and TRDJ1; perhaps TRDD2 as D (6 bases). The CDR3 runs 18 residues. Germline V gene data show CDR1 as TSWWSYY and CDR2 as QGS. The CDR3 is CALGGAFPLLSSTDKLTF. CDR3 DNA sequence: TGTGCTCTTGGGGGGGCCTTCCCCCTCTTGTCAAGCACCGATAAACTCACCTTT.

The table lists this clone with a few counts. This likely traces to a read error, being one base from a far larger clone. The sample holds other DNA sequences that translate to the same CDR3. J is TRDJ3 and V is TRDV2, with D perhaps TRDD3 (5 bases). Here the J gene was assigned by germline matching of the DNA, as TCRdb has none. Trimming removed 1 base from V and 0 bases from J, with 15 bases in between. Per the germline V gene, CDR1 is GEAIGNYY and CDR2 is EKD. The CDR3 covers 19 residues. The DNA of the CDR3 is TGTGCCTGTGACACGGGTGGGGCCCTCAGCTCCTGGGACACCCGACAGATGTTTTTC. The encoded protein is CACDTGGALSSWDTRQMFF.

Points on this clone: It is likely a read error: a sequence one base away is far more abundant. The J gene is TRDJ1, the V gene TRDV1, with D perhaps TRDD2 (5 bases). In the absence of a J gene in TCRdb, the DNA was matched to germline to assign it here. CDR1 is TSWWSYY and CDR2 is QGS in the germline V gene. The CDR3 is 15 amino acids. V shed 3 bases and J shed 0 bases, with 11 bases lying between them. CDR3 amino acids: CALGDRPFYTDKLIF. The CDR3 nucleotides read TGTGCTCTTGGGGATAGGCCCTTCTACACCGATAAACTCATCTTT.

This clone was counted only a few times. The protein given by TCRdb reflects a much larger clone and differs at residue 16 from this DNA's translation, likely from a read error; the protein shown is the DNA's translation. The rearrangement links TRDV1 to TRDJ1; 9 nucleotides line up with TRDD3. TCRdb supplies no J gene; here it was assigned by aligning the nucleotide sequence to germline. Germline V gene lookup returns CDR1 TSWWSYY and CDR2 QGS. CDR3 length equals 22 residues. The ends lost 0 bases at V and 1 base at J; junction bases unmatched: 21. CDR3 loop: CALGELGSYITSSGGCTDKLIF. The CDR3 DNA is TGTGCTCTTGGGGAACTAGGCTCTTATATAACCAGTTCTGGGGGATGCACCGATAAACTCATCTTT.

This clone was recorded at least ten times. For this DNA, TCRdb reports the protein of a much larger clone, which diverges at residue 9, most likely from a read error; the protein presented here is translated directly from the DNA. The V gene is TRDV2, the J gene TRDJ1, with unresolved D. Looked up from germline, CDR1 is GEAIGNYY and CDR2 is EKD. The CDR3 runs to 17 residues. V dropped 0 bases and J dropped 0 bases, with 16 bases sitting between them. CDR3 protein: CACDTVSGTRNTDKLIF. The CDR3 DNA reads TGTGCCTGTGACACCGTCTCCGGGACACGAAACACCGATAAACTCATCTTT.

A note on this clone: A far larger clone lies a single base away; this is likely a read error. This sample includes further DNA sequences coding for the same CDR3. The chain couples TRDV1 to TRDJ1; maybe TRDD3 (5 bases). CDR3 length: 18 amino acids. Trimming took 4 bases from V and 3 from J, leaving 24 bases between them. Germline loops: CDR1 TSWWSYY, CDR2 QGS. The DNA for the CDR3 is TGTGCTCTTGGGGGACCCTCCCCTCGGGGGCCCCTAGCCGATAAACTCATCTTT. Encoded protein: CALGGPSPRGPLADKLIF.

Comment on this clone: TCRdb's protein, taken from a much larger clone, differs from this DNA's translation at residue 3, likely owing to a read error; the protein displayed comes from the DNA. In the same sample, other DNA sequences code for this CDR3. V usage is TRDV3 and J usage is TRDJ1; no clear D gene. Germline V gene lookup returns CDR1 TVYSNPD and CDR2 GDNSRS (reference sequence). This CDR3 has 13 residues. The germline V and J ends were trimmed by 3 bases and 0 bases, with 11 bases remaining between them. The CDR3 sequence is CALRRDYTDKLIF. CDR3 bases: TGTGCCTTGCGGCGCGACTACACCGATAAACTCATCTTT.

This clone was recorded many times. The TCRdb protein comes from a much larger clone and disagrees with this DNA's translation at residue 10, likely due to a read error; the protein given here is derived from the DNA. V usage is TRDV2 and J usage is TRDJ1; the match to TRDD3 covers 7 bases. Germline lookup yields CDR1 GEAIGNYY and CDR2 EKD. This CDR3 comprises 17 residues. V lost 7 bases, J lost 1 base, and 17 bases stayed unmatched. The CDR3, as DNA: TGTGCCTGCGACCGGATGGGGGGATCTCTGGGCACCGATAAACTCATCTTT. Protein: CACDRMGGSLGTDKLIF.

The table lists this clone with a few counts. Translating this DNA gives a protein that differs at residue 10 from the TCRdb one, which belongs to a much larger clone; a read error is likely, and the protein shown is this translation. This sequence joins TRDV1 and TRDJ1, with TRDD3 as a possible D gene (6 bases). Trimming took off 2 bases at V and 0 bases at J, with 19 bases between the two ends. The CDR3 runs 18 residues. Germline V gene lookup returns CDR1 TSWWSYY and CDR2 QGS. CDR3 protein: CALGEASGEGKYTDKLIF. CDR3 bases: TGTGCTCTTGGGGAAGCTTCGGGGGAGGGCAAGTACACCGATAAACTCATCTTT.

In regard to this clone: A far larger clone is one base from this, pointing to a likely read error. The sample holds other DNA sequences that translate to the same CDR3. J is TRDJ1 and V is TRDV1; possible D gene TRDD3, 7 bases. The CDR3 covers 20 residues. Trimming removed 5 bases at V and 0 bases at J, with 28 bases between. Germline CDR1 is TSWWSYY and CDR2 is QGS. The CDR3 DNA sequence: TGTGCTCTTGGGTCTCCTACTCCCGGGGGGGATTATAAGTACACCGATAAACTCATCTTT. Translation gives CALGSPTPGGDYKYTDKLIF.

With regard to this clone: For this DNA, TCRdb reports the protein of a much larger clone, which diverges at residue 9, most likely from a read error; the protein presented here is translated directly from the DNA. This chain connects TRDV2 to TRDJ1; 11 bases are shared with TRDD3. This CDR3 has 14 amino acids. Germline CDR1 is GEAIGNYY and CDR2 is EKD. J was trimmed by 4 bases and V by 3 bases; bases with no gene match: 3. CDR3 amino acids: CACDPGGYIDKLIF. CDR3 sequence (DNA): TGTGCCTGTGACCCTGGGGGATACATCGATAAACTCATCTTT.

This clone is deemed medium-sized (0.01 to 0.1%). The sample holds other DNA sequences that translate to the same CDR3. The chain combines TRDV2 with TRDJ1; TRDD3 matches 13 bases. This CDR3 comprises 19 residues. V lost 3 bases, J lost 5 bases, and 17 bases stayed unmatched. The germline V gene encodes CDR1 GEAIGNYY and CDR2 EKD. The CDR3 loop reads CACDSRTGGYAITGDKLIF. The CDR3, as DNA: TGTGCCTGTGACTCCCGTACTGGGGGATACGCGATTACGGGTGATAAACTCATCTTT.

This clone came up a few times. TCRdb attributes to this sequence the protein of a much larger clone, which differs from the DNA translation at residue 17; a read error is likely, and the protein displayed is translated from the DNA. The CDR3 region is CACDTEKPLLGDMYPDRLIF. CDR3 nucleotide sequence: TGTGCCTGTGACACCGAAAAGCCCTTACTGGGGGATATGTATCCCGATAGACTCATCTTT. This sequence joins TRDV2 and TRDJ1, with 11 bases that match TRDD3. Per the germline V gene, CDR1 is GEAIGNYY and CDR2 is EKD. The CDR3 loop spans 20 amino acids.

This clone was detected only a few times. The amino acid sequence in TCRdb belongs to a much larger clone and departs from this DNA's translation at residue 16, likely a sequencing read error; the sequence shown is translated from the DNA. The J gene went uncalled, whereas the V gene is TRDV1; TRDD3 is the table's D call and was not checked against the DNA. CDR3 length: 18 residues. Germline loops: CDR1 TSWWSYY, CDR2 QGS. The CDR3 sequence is CALGELLREGDSAGKRIF. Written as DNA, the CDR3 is TGTGCTCTTGGGGAACTTCTTCGAGAGGGGGATAGTGCCGGGAAACGCATCTTT.

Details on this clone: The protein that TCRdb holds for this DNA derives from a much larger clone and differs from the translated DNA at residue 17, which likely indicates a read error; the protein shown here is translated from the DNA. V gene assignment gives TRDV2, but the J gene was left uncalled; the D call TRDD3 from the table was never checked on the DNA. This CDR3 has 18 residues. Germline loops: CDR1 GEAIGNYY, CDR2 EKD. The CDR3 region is CACDTGYWGKPGTDKLTF. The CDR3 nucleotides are TGTGCCTGTGACACCGGGTACTGGGGGAAACCCGGGACCGATAAACTCACCTTT.

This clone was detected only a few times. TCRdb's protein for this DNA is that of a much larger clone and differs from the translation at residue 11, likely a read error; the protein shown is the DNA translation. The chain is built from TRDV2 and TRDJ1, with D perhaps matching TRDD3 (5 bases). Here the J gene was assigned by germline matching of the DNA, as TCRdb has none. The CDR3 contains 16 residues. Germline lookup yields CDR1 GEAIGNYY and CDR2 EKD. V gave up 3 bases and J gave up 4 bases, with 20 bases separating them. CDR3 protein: CACDPAWDAGIDKLIF. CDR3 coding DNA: TGTGCCTGTGACCCCGCTTGGGATGCAGGCATCGATAAACTCATCTTT.

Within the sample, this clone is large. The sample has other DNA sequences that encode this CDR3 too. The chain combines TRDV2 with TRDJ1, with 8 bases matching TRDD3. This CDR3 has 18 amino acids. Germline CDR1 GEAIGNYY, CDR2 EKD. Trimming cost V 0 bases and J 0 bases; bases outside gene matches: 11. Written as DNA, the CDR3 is TGTGCCTGTGACACCGTCGCACTGGGGGCCCGGTACACCGATAAACTCATCTTT. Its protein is CACDTVALGARYTDKLIF.

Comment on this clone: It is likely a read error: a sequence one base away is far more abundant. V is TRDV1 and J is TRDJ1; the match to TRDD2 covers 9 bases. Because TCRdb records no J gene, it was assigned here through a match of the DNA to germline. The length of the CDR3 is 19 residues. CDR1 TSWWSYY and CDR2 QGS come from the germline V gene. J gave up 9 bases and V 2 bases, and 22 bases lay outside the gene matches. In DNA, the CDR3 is TGTGCTCTTGGGGAAAGCCTTCCTACACAACCTAGGTACTGCTTGGAACTCATCTTT. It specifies CALGESLPTQPRYCLELIF.

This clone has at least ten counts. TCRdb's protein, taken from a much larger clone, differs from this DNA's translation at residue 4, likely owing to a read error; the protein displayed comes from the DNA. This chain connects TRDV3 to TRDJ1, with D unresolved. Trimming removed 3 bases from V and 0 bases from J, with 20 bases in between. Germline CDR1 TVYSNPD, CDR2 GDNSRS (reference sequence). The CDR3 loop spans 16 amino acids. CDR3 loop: CAFTRPCRGYTDKLIF. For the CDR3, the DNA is TGTGCCTTCACCCGACCCTGTCGGGGTTACACCGATAAACTCATCTTT. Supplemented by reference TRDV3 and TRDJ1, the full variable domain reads CDKVTQSSPDQTVASGSEVVLLCTYDTVYSNPDLFWYRIRPDYSFQFVFYGDNSRSEGADFTQGRFSVKHILTQKAFHLVISPVRTEDSATYYCAFTRPCRGYTDKLIFGKGTRVTVEP.

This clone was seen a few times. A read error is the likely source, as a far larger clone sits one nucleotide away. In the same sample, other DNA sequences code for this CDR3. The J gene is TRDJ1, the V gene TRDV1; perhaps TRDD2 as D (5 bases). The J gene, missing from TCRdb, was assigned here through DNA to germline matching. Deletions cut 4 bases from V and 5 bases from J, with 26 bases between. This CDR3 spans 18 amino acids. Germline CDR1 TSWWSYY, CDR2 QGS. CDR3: CALGGTFPTWVLVDKLIF. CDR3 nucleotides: TGTGCTCTTGGGGGCACCTTTCCCACTTGGGTCCTAGTGGATAAACTCATCTTT.

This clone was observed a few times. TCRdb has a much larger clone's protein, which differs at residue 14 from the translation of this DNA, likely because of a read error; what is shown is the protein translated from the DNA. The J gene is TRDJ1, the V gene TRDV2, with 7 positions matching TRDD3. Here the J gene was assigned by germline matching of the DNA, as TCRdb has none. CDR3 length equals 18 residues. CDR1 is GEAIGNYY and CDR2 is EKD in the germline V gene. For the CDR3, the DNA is TGTGCCTGTGACACGATGGAAGGGGGATCCCCGTACACCGGTAAACTCATCTTT. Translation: CACDTMEGGSPYTGKLIF.

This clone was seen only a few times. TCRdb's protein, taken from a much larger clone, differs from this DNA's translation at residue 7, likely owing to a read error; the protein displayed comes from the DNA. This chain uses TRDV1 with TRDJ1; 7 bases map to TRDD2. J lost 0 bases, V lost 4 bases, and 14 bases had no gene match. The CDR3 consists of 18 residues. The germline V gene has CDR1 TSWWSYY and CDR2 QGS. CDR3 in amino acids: CALGVSPFLRGYTDKLIF. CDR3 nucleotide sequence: TGTGCTCTTGGGGTTTCTCCTTTCCTACGGGGGTACACCGATAAACTCATCTTT.

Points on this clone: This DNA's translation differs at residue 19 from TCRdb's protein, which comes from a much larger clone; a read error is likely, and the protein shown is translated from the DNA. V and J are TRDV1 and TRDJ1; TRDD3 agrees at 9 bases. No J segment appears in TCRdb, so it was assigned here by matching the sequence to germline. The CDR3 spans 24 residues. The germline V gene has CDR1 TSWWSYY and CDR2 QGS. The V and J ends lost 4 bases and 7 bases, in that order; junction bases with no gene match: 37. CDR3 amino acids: CALGGPGSVTTGALGESRLGKLIF. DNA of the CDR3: TGTGCTCTTGGGGGCCCTGGGAGTGTGACGACCGGGGCACTGGGGGAGAGTCGGCTCGGTAAACTCATCTTT.

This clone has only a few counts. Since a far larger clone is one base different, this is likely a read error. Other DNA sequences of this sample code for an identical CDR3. This CDR3 reads CALGDVPYHPYYWGINTDKLIF. The CDR3 bases are TGCGCTCTTGGGGACGTTCCCTACCATCCGTATTACTGGGGGATAAACACCGATAAACTCATCTTT. V gene TRDV1 combines with J gene TRDJ1, with 11 positions matching TRDD3. The J gene is absent in TCRdb and was assigned here via DNA matching to germline. The V gene's germline CDR1 is TSWWSYY and CDR2 QGS. The CDR3 extends over 22 amino acids.